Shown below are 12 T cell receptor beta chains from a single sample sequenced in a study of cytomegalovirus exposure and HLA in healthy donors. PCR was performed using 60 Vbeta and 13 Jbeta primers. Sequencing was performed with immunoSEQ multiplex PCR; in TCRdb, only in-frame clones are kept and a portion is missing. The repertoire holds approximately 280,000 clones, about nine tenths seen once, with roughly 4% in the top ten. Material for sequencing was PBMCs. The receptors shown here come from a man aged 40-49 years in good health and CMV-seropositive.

CDR3: CASRRLAGGGRETQYF. CDR3 sequence (DNA): TGTGCCAGCAGGAGACTAGCGGGAGGGGGGAGAGAGACCCAGTACTTC. The genes are TRBV6-6 and TRBJ2-5, with 14 bases that match TRBD2. This CDR3 is 16 amino acids long. The ends lost 6 bases at V and 4 bases at J; junction bases unmatched: 7. Per the germline V gene, CDR1 is MNHNY and CDR2 is SVGAGI (reference sequence).

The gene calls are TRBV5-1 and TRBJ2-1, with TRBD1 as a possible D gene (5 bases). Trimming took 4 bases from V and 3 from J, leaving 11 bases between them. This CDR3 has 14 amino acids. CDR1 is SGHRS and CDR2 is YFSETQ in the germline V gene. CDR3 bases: TGCGCCAGCAGCGAAGGACACCTCTACAATGAGCAGTTCTTC. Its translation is CASSEGHLYNEQFF.

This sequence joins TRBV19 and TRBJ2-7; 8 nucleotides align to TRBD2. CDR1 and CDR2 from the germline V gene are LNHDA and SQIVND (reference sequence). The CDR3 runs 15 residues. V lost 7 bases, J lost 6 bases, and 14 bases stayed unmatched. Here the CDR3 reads CASTPARSGVGEQYF. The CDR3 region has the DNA TGTGCCAGTACCCCTGCTCGTAGCGGGGTTGGCGAGCAGTACTTC.

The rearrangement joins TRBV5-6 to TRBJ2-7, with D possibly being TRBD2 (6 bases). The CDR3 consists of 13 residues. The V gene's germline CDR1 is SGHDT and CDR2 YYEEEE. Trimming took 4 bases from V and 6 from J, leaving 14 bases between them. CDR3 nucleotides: TGTGCCAGCAGCCAAGGCGGGGCGCGCGAGCAGTACTTC. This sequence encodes CASSQGGAREQYF.

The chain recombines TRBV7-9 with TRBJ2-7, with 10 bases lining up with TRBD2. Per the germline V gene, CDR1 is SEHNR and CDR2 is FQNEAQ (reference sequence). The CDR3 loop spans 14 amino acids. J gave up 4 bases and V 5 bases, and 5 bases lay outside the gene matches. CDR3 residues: CASSPLAGVYEQYF. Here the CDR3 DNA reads TGTGCCAGCAGCCCGCTAGCGGGAGTATACGAGCAGTACTTC.

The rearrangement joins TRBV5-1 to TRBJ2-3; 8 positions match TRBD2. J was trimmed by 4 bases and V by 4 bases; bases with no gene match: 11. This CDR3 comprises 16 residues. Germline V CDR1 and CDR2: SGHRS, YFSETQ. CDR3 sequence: CASSDPGTSRADTQYF. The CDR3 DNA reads TGCGCCAGCAGCGACCCCGGGACTAGTCGTGCAGATACGCAGTATTTT. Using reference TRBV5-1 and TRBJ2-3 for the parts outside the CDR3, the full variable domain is KAGVTQTPRYLIKTRGQQVTLSCSPISGHRSVSWYQQTPGQGLQFLFEYFSETQRNKGNFPGRFSGRQFSNSRSEMNVSTLELGDSALYLCASSDPGTSRADTQYFGPGTRLTVL.

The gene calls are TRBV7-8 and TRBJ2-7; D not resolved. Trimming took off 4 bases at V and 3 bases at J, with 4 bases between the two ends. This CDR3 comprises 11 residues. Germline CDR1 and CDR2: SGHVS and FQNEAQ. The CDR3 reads CASSSVYEQYF. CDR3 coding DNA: TGTGCCAGCAGCTCCGTCTACGAGCAGTACTTC.

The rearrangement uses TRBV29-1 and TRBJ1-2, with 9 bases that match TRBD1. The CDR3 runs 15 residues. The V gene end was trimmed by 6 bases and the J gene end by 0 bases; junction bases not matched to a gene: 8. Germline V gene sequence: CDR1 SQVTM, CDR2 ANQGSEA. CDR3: CSVLGGQGANYGYTF. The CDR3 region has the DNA TGCAGCGTACTAGGGGGACAGGGCGCTAACTATGGCTACACCTTC. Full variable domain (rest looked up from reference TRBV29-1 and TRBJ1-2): SAVISQKPSRDICQRGTSLTIQCQVDSQVTMMFWYRQQPGQSLTLIATANQGSEATYESGFVIDKFPISRPNLTFSTLTVSNMSPEDSSIYLCSVLGGQGANYGYTFGSGTRLTVV.

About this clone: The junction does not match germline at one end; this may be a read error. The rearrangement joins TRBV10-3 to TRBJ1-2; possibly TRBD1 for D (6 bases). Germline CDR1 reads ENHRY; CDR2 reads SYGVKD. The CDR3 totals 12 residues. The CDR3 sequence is CATSTGFQGYTF. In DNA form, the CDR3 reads TGTGCCACCAGTACAGGGTTTCAGGGCTACACCTTC.

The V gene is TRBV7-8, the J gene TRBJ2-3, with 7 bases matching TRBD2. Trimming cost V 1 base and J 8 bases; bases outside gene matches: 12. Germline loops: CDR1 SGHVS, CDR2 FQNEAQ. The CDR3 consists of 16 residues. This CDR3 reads CASSLEAGTTAPTQYF. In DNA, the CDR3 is TGTGCCAGCAGCTTAGAAGCGGGGACTACTGCTCCTACGCAGTATTTT. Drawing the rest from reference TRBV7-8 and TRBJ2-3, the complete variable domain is GAGVSQSPRYKVAKRGQDVALRCDPISGHVSLFWYQQALGQGPEFLTYFQNEAQLDKSGLPSDRFFAERPEGSVSTLKIQRTQQEDSAVYLCASSLEAGTTAPTQYFGPGTRLTVL.

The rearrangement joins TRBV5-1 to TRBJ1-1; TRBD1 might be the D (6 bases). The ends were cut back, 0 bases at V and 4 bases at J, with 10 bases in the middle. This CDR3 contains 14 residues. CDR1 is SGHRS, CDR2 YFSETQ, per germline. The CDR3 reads CASSLGTATTEAFF. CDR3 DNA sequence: TGCGCCAGCAGCTTGGGGACAGCTACCACTGAAGCTTTCTTT.

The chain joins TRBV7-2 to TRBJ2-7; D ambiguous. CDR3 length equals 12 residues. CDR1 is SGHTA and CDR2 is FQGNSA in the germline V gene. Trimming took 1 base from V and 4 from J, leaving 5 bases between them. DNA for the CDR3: TGTGCCAGCAGCTTAGTAGAGTACGAGCAGTACTTC. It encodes CASSLVEYEQYF.